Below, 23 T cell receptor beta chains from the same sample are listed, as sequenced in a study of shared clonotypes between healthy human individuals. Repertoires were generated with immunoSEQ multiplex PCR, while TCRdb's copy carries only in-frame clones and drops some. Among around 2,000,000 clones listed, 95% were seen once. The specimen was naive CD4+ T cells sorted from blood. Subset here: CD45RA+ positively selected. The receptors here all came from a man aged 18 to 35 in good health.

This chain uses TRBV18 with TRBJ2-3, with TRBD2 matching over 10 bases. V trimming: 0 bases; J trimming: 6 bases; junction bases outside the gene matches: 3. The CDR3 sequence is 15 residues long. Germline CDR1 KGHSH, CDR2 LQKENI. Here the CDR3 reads CASSPPSGGVDTQYF. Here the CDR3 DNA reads TGTGCCAGCTCACCACCGAGCGGGGGGGTTGATACGCAGTATTTT.

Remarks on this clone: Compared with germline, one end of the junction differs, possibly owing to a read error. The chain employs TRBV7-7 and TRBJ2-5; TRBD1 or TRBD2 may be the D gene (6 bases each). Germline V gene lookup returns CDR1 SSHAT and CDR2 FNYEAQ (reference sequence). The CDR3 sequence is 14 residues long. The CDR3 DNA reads TGTGCTAGCAGCTTAGGGGGGAAAGGAGAGACCCAGTACTTC. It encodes CASSLGGKGETQYF.

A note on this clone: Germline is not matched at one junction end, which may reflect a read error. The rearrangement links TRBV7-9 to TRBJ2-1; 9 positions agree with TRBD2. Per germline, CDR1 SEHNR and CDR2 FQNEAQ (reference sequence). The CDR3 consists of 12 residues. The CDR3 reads CASSVAGDEQFF. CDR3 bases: TGTGCCAGCAGCGTAGCGGGGGACGAGCAGTTCTTC.

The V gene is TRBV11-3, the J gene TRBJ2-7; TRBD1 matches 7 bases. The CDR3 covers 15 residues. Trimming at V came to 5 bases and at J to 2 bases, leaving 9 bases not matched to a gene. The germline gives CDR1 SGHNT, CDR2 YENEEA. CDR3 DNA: TGTGCCAGCAGCCAAGACAGGGTCATTGCCTACGAGCAGTACTTC. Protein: CASSQDRVIAYEQYF.

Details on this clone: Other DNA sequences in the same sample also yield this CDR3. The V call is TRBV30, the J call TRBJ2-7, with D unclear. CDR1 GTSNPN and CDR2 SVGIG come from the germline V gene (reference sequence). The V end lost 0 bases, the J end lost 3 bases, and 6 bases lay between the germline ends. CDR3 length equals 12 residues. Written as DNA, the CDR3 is TGTGCCTGGAGTGTACAACTCTACGAGCAGTACTTC. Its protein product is CAWSVQLYEQYF.

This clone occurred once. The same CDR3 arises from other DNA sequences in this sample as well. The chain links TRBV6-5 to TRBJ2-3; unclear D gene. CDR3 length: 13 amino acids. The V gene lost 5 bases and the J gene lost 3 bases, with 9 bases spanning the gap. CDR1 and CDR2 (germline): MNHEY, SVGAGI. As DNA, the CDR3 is TGTGCCAGCAGTGCGCCGGGTACAGATACGCAGTATTTT. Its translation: CASSAPGTDTQYF.

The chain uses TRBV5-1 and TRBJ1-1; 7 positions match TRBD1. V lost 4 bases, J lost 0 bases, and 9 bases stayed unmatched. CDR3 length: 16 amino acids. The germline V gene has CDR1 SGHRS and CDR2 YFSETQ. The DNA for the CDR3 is TGCGCCAGCAGCGGGCTGACAGGGTTGATGAACACTGAAGCTTTCTTT. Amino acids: CASSGLTGLMNTEAFF.

This chain's CDR3 is CASSGSLIVGGEKLFF. CDR3 bases: TGTGCCAGCAGCGGTTCACTGATAGTAGGGGGTGAAAAACTGTTTTTT. The gene calls are TRBV5-5 and TRBJ1-4, with TRBD1 as a possible D gene (6 bases). This CDR3 is built from 16 residues. The germline V gene encodes CDR1 SGHKS and CDR2 YYEKEE (reference sequence). Trimming left V 4 bases short and J 7 bases short, with 20 bases between.

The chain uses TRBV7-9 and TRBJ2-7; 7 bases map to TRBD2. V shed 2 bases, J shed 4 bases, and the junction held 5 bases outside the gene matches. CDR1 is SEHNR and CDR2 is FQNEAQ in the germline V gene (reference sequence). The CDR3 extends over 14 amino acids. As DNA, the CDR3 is TGTGCCAGCAGCTTATGGGAGGGCGGGTACGAGCAGTACTTC. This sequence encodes CASSLWEGGYEQYF.

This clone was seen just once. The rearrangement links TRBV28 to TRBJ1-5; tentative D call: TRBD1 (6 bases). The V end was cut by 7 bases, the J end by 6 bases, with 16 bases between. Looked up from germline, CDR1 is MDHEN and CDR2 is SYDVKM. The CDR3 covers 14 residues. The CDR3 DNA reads TGTGCCAGCAACTACGGAGGGGGGAGTCAGCCCCAGCATTTT. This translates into CASNYGGGSQPQHF.

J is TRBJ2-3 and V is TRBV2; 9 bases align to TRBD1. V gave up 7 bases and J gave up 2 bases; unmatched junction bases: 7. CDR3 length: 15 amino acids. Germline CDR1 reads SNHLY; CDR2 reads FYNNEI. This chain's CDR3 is CASTGDRVVTDTQYF. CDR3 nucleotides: TGTGCCAGCACCGGGGACAGGGTAGTCACAGATACGCAGTATTTT.

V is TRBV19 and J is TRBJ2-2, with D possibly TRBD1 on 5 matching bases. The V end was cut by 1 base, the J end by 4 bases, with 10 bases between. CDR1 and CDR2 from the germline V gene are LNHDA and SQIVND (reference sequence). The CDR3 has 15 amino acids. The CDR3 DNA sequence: TGTGCCAGTAGTATAGCCACAGGCCCCACCGGGGAGCTGTTTTTT. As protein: CASSIATGPTGELFF.

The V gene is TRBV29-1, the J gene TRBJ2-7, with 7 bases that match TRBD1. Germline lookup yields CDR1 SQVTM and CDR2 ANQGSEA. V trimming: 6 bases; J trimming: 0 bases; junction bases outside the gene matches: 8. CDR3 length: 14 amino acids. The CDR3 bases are TGCAGCGTAGGTTTGACAGGGAGCTCCTACGAGCAGTACTTC. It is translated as CSVGLTGSSYEQYF.

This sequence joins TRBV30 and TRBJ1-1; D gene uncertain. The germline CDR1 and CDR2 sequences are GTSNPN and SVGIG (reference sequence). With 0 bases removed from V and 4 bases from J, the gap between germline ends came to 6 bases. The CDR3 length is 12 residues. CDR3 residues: CAWSVRTTEAFF. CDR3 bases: TGTGCCTGGAGTGTAAGGACCACTGAAGCTTTCTTT.

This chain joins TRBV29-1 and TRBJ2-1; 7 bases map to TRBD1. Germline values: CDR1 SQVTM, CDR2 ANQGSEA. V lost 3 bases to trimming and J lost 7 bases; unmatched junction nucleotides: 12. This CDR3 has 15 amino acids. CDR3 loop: CSVDSLRGPWNEQFF. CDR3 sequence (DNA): TGCAGCGTTGATAGCCTAAGGGGGCCTTGGAATGAGCAGTTCTTC.

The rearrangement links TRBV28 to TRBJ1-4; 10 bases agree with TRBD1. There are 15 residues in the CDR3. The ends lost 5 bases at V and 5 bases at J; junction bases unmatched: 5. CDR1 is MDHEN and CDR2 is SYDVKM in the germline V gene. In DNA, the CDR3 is TGTGCCAGCAGTGTGACAGGGGGCGCAAATGAAAAACTGTTTTTT. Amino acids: CASSVTGGANEKLFF.

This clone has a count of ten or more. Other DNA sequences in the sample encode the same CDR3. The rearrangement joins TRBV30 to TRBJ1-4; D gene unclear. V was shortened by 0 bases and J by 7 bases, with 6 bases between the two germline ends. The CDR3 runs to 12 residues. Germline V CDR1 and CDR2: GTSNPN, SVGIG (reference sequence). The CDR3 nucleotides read TGTGCCTGGAGTGTAAACAGTGAAAAACTGTTTTTT. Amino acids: CAWSVNSEKLFF.

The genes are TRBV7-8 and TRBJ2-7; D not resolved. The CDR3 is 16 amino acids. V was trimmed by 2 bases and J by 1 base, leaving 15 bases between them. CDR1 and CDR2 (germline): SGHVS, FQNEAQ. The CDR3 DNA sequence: TGTGCCAGCAGCTTAACGGCAGGAGTTCCGTCCTACGAGCAGTACTTC. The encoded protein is CASSLTAGVPSYEQYF. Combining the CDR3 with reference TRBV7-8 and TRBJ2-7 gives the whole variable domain GAGVSQSPRYKVAKRGQDVALRCDPISGHVSLFWYQQALGQGPEFLTYFQNEAQLDKSGLPSDRFFAERPEGSVSTLKIQRTQQEDSAVYLCASSLTAGVPSYEQYFGPGTRLTVT.

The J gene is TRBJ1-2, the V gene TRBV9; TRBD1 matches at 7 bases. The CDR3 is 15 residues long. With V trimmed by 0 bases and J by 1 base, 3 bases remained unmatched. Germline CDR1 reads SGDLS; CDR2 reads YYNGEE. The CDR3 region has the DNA TGTGCCAGCAGCGTAGTCCCAGGGGGTAACTATGGCTACACCTTC. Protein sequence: CASSVVPGGNYGYTF.

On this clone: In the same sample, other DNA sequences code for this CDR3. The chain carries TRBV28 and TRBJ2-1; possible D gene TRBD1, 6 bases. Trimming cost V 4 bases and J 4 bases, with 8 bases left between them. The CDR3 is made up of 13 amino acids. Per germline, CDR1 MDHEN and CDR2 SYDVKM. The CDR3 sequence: CASSSGAYNEQFF. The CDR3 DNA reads TGTGCCAGCAGTTCAGGGGCTTACAATGAGCAGTTCTTC.

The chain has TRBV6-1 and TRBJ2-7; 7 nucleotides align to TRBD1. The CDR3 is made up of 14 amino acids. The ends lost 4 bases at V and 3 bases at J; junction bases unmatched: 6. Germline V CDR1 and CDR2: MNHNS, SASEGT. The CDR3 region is CASSARQGSYEQYF. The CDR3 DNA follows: TGTGCCAGCAGTGCCAGACAGGGAAGCTACGAGCAGTACTTC.

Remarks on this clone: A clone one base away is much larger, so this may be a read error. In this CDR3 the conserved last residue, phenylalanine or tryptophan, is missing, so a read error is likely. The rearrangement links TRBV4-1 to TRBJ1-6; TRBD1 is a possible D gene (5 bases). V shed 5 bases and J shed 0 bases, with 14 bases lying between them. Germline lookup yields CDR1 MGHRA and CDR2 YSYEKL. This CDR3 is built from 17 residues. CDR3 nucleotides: TGCGCCAGCAGCTTACCGAAGGGGAGCTCCTATAATTCACCCCTCCACTCT. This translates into CASSLPKGSSYNSPLHS.

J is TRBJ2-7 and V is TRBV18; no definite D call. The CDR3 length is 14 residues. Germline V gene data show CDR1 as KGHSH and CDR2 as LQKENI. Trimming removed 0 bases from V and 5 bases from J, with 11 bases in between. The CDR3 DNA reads TGTGCCAGCTCACCACCTGGTGGGTTCGACGAGCAGTACTTC. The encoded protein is CASSPPGGFDEQYF. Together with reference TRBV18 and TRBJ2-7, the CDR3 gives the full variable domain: NAGVMQNPRHLVRRRGQEARLRCSPMKGHSHVYWYRQLPEEGLKFMVYLQKENIIDESGMPKERFSAEFPKEGPSILRIQQVVRGDSAAYFCASSPPGGFDEQYFGPGTRLTVT.